A single sample is the source of the 27 T cell receptor beta chains below, sequenced in a study of blood T cell repertoires in COVID-19. Profiling relied on immunoSEQ multiplex PCR, and the TCRdb table lists in-frame clones only, not all of them. The sample contains about 69,000 clones, nearly 90% of which appear only once. Sequencing was performed on peripheral blood. All receptors derive from a man over 45 with acute or convalescent COVID-19.

V gene TRBV6-6 combines with J gene TRBJ1-5; D call uncertain. The CDR3 is 13 residues long. The V end lost 11 bases, the J end lost 4 bases, and 15 bases lay between the germline ends. In germline, CDR1 is MNHNY, CDR2 SVGAGI (reference sequence). The CDR3 loop reads CAAGGSGNQPQHF. CDR3 sequence (DNA): TGTGCCGCCGGAGGGAGCGGGAATCAGCCCCAGCATTTT.

The V gene is TRBV5-8, the J gene TRBJ2-7; no reliable D call. Looked up from germline, CDR1 is SGHTS and CDR2 is YDEGEE. CDR3 length: 13 residues. The V end was cut by 2 bases, the J end by 2 bases, with 8 bases between. CDR3 loop: CASSFNAAYEQYF. The CDR3 DNA reads TGTGCCAGCAGCTTTAACGCAGCCTACGAGCAGTACTTC.

V and J are TRBV10-3 and TRBJ2-2, with D maybe TRBD1 (6 bases). Per germline, CDR1 ENHRY and CDR2 SYGVKD. V was shortened by 6 bases and J by 2 bases, with 10 bases between the two germline ends. CDR3 length: 14 amino acids. DNA of the CDR3: TGTGCCATCAGCCGGGACATTAACACCGGGGAGCTGTTTTTT. This gives the protein CAISRDINTGELFF.

This clone is a singleton in its sample. The chain carries TRBV3-1 (or the pseudogene TRBV3-2) and TRBJ1-2, with D perhaps TRBD1 (6 bases). The CDR3 is 13 amino acids. The ends were cut back, 3 bases at V and 5 bases at J, with 10 bases in the middle. In germline, CDR1 is LGHDT, CDR2 YNNKEL (reference sequence). The CDR3 nucleotides are TGTGCCAGCAGCCAGACAGGCGGATATGGCTACACCTTC. Amino acids: CASSQTGGYGYTF.

The chain employs TRBV6-5 and TRBJ2-1; 7 bases align to TRBD1. After removal of 6 bases from V and 7 bases from J, the junction contained 12 bases not matched to a gene. CDR1 MNHEY and CDR2 SVGAGI come from the germline V gene. This CDR3 comprises 15 residues. The CDR3 here is CASRSGTDEGNEQFF. The CDR3 DNA is TGTGCCAGCAGATCTGGGACAGATGAGGGGAATGAGCAGTTCTTC.

The chain has TRBV5-1 and TRBJ1-1; 7 positions agree with TRBD1. This CDR3 region has 14 residues. Looked up from germline, CDR1 is SGHRS and CDR2 is YFSETQ. The V segment lost 4 bases and the J segment 3 bases; nucleotides outside the gene matches: 6. As DNA, the CDR3 is TGCGCCAGCAGCAGGGGACAGTCGGACACTGAAGCTTTCTTT. Translated, it gives CASSRGQSDTEAFF.

This rearrangement joins TRBV24-1 to TRBJ2-7; weak D call: TRBD2 (6 bases). V lost 9 bases and J 3 bases, leaving 17 bases between the germline ends. Germline V gives CDR1 KGHDR, CDR2 SFDVKD. The CDR3 contains 14 residues. CDR3: CATLSSAPLYEQYF. The DNA for the CDR3 is TGTGCCACCCTTTCTAGCGCGCCTCTCTACGAGCAGTACTTC.

The chain carries TRBV9 and TRBJ1-3; D gene unclear. CDR3 length equals 17 residues. Deletions cut 1 base from V and 0 bases from J, with 14 bases between. Germline values: CDR1 SGDLS, CDR2 YYNGEE. CDR3 residues: CASSVQDLTSSGNTIYF. The CDR3 nucleotides read TGTGCCAGCAGCGTACAAGATTTAACGAGCTCTGGAAACACCATATATTTT.

This chain connects TRBV5-1 to TRBJ1-2; D remains ambiguous. V was shortened by 1 base and J by 2 bases, with 12 bases between the two germline ends. Germline V lookup: CDR1 SGHRS, CDR2 YFSETQ. This CDR3 is 15 amino acids long. CDR3 protein: CASSLLRGGNYGYTF. DNA for the CDR3: TGCGCCAGCAGCTTGTTACGGGGAGGGAACTATGGCTACACCTTC.

CDR3 residues: CATSDPGQALVDEQFF. CDR3 nucleotides: TGTGCCACCAGTGATCCCGGACAGGCCTTAGTGGATGAGCAGTTCTTC. The chain employs TRBV24-1 and TRBJ2-1, with 7 nucleotides matching TRBD1. Trimming took 3 bases from V and 8 from J; bases not matched to a gene: 12. The V gene's germline CDR1 is KGHDR and CDR2 SFDVKD. The CDR3 covers 16 residues.

The chain employs TRBV24-1 and TRBJ2-1; TRBD1 aligns across 9 bases. V trimming: 9 bases; J trimming: 5 bases; junction bases outside the gene matches: 10. CDR1 KGHDR and CDR2 SFDVKD come from the germline V gene. The CDR3 loop spans 15 amino acids. The CDR3 sequence is CATSKGTGTNNEQFF. CDR3 nucleotide sequence: TGTGCCACCTCTAAAGGGACAGGGACTAACAATGAGCAGTTCTTC.

The chain links TRBV3-1 (or the pseudogene TRBV3-2) to TRBJ1-4, with D perhaps matching TRBD1 (5 bases). This CDR3 has 13 residues. Looked up from germline, CDR1 is LGHDT and CDR2 is YNNKEL (reference sequence). V lost 4 bases and J lost 7, with 10 bases in between. CDR3 amino acids: CASSLRDSEKLFF. In DNA form, the CDR3 reads TGTGCCAGCAGCCTACGGGACTCTGAAAAACTGTTTTTT.

V gene TRBV6-5 combines with J gene TRBJ2-3, with 14 bases aligning to TRBD2. Germline lookup yields CDR1 MNHEY and CDR2 SVGAGI. CDR3 length: 15 residues. Trimming at V came to 2 bases and at J to 8 bases, leaving 3 bases not matched to a gene. CDR3 region: CASSYGGLAGATQYF. The CDR3 region has the DNA TGTGCCAGCAGTTACGGGGGACTAGCGGGGGCTACGCAGTATTTT.

The chain is built from TRBV14 and TRBJ1-4; TRBD1 aligns across 7 bases. Losses at the gene ends were 4 bases for V and 5 bases for J; bases not matched to a gene: 4. The CDR3 covers 14 residues. The V gene's germline CDR1 is SGHDN and CDR2 FVKESK. The CDR3 here is CASSRVTGNEKLFF. Here the CDR3 DNA reads TGTGCCAGCAGCCGTGTGACAGGGAATGAAAAACTGTTTTTT.

The genes are TRBV13 and TRBJ2-3; D is undetermined. V was cut by 1 base and J by 0 bases, with 8 bases left in between. The CDR3 loop spans 15 amino acids. Per the germline V gene, CDR1 is PRHDT and CDR2 is FYEKMQ (reference sequence). CDR3 sequence reads: CASSLDSSSTDTQYF. The CDR3 DNA reads as TGTGCCAGCAGCTTAGACTCCTCTAGCACAGATACGCAGTATTTT. The full variable domain, completed using reference TRBV13 and TRBJ2-3, is AAGVIQSPRHLIKEKRETATLKCYPIPRHDTVYWYQQGPGQDPQFLISFYEKMQSDKGSIPDRFSAQQFSDYHSELNMSSLELGDSALYFCASSLDSSSTDTQYFGPGTRLTVL.

As DNA, the CDR3 is TGTGCCAGCAGCTCAATGGGACTTCCCAATGAGCAGTTCTTC. Protein product: CASSSMGLPNEQFF. The chain employs TRBV7-9 and TRBJ2-1; D possibly corresponds to TRBD2 (6 bases). Germline values: CDR1 SEHNR, CDR2 FQNEAQ (reference sequence). Trimming cost V 4 bases and J 6 bases, with 13 bases left between them. This CDR3 has 14 amino acids.

V gene TRBV18 combines with J gene TRBJ2-2; 9 bases are a match to TRBD1. This CDR3 contains 17 residues. Trimming removed 3 bases from V and 3 bases from J; junction bases left unmatched: 8. Germline V gene lookup returns CDR1 KGHSH and CDR2 LQKENI. CDR3 residues: CASSPPAGQGYTGELFF. The CDR3 DNA follows: TGTGCCAGCTCACCCCCCGCCGGACAGGGGTACACCGGGGAGCTGTTTTTT.

CDR3 DNA sequence: TGTGCCAGTAGTCCAGGGACTAGCGGGAGAATGAATGAGCAGTTCTTC. Translating it yields CASSPGTSGRMNEQFF. The chain links TRBV19 to TRBJ2-1; 14 positions agree with TRBD2. CDR1 LNHDA and CDR2 SQIVND come from the germline V gene (reference sequence). V lost 5 bases, J lost 7 bases, and 7 bases stayed unmatched. The CDR3 is 16 residues long.

The rearrangement uses TRBV5-6 and TRBJ2-5, with D possibly TRBD2 on 5 matching bases. The CDR3 totals 15 residues. V was cut by 4 bases and J by 4 bases, with 17 bases left in between. Germline assignment: CDR1 SGHDT and CDR2 YYEEEE. The CDR3 spells CASSITRDSGETQYF. CDR3 coding DNA: TGTGCCAGCAGCATAACCCGGGATTCCGGAGAGACCCAGTACTTC.

The count of this clone is one. This sequence joins TRBV5-4 and TRBJ2-3; 8 bases match TRBD2. Looked up from germline, CDR1 is SGHNT and CDR2 is YYREEE (reference sequence). V trimming: 4 bases; J trimming: 3 bases; junction bases outside the gene matches: 7. The CDR3 spans 15 residues. The CDR3 nucleotides read TGTGCCAGCAGCCTAAAGCGGGAGCGAACAGATACGCAGTATTTT. This sequence encodes CASSLKRERTDTQYF.

The chain couples TRBV21-1 to TRBJ2-7; no DNA check was done on the table's D call, TRBD1. TRBV21-1 is tagged as a pseudogene. CDR3 size: 15 residues. CDR3 sequence reads: CASSKKPGLPYEQYF. The CDR3 DNA reads as TGTGCCAGCAGCAAAAAGCCAGGGCTGCCCTACGAGCAGTACTTC.

CDR3 nucleotides: TGTGCCAGCAGTTGGAGAGCTAGCAATCAGCCCCAGCATTTT. It yields the protein CASSWRASNQPQHF. The gene calls are TRBV27 and TRBJ1-5, with D unresolved. CDR3 length: 14 residues. V lost 4 bases to trimming and J lost 0 bases, with 7 bases between them. Germline V CDR1 and CDR2: MNHEY, SMNVEV (reference sequence).

V gene TRBV11-3 combines with J gene TRBJ1-4, with 8 bases lining up with TRBD1. After removal of 5 bases from V and 0 bases from J, the junction contained 2 bases not matched to a gene. The germline CDR1 and CDR2 sequences are SGHNT and YENEEA. The CDR3 has 15 amino acids. The CDR3 sequence: CASSLGQATNEKLFF. DNA of the CDR3: TGTGCCAGCAGCCTGGGACAGGCAACTAATGAAAAACTGTTTTTT.

The gene calls are TRBV19 and TRBJ2-7; 7 nucleotides align to TRBD1. This CDR3 spans 15 amino acids. With 5 bases clipped from V and 2 bases from J, the junction kept 9 bases outside the gene matches. The germline gives CDR1 LNHDA, CDR2 SQIVND (reference sequence). The CDR3 is CASSPTGAPTYEQYF. CDR3 DNA sequence: TGTGCCAGTAGTCCTACAGGGGCACCAACCTACGAGCAGTACTTC.

The chain employs TRBV27 and TRBJ2-7; TRBD1 is a possible D gene (5 bases). V gave up 5 bases and J gave up 0 bases, with 11 bases separating them. Germline assignment: CDR1 MNHEY and CDR2 SMNVEV (reference sequence). The CDR3 contains 14 residues. CDR3 in DNA: TGTGCCAGCAGTAACCCCGGACACTCCTACGAGCAGTACTTC. The encoded protein is CASSNPGHSYEQYF.

V and J are TRBV30 and TRBJ1-1; D not certain. The CDR3 has 10 residues. The V and J ends lost 5 bases and 2 bases respectively, with 3 bases between them. Germline V CDR1 and CDR2: GTSNPN, SVGIG (reference sequence). The CDR3 bases are TGTGCCTGGGGCAACACTGAAGCTTTCTTT. Translated, it gives CAWGNTEAFF.

The V gene is TRBV7-2, the J gene TRBJ2-7; D is possibly TRBD1 (5 bases). Germline loops: CDR1 SGHTA, CDR2 FQGNSA. Trimming removed 6 bases from V and 7 bases from J, with 19 bases in between. The CDR3 length is 14 residues. The DNA for the CDR3 is TGTGCCAGCAGTCCGTCTCAGGGATTGGGTGAGCAGTACTTC. Its translation: CASSPSQGLGEQYF. Full variable domain (missing parts from reference TRBV7-2 and TRBJ2-7): GAGVSQSPSNKVTEKGKDVELRCDPISGHTALYWYRQSLGQGLEFLIYFQGNSAPDKSGLPSDRFSAERTGGSVSTLTIQRTQQEDSAVYLCASSPSQGLGEQYFGPGTRLTVT.